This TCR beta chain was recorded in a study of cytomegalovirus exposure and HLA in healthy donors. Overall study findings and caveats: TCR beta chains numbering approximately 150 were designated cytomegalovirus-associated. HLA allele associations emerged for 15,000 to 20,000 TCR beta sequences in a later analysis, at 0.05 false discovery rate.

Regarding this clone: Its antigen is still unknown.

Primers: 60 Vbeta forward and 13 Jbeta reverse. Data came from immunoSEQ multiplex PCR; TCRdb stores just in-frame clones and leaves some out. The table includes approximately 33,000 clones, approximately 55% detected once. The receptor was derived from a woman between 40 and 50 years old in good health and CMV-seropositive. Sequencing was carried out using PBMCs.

The CDR3 protein is CASSPGAGVADTQYF. The DNA for the CDR3 is TGTGCCAGCTCACCAGGGGCGGGGGTCGCAGATACGCAGTATTTT. The V gene is TRBV18, the J gene TRBJ2-3, with 7 bases that match TRBD2. V trimming: 2 bases; J trimming: 4 bases; junction bases outside the gene matches: 6. The CDR3 contains 15 residues. CDR1 is KGHSH, CDR2 LQKENI, per germline.